The clone carrying this T cell receptor beta chain occurred once. This sample stems from a study of technical replicates of blood from a handful of donors. The CDR3 has 14 residues. Germline-derived CDR1 and CDR2 are SGDLS and YYNGEE. V lost 4 bases to trimming and J lost 8 bases, with 18 bases between them. Assay: immunoSEQ multiplex PCR; the TCRdb copy retains only in-frame clones and omits some. The sample shows around 83,000 clones, just over 90% of them seen only once. The chain recombines TRBV9 with TRBJ1-2; possibly TRBD1 for D (6 bases). The sequence was collected from a human donor in good health. What was sequenced was T cells isolated from PBMCs. The CDR3 nucleotides are TGTGCCAGCAGCCCCGGGGGGGCTCCTCGGGGCTACACCTTC. It is translated as CASSPGGAPRGYTF.